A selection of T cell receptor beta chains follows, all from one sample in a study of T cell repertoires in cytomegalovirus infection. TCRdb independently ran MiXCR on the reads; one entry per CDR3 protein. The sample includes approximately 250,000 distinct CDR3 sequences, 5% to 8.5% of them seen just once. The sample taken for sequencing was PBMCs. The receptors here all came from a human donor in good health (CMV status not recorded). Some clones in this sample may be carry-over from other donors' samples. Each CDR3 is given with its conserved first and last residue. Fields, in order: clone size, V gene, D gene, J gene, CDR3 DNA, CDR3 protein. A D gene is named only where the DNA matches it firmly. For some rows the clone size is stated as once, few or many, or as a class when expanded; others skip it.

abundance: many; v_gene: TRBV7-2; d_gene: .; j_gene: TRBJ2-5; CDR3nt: TGTGCCAGCAGGGGCCCGTCGGGGGAGACCCAGTACTTC; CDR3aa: CASRGPSGETQYF
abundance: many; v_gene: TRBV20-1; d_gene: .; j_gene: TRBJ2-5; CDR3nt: TGCAGTGCGGGGGTGGGGGAACTAACCCAGTACTTC; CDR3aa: CSAGVGELTQYF
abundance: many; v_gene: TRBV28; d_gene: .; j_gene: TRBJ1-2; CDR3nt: TGTGCCAGCAGTTTCAGAGGATTTGGCTACACCTTC; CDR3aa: CASSFRGFGYTF
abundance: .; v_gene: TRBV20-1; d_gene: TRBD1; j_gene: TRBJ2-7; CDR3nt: TGCAGTGCTAGTACAGGGGGGCAGTACTTC; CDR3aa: CSASTGGQYF
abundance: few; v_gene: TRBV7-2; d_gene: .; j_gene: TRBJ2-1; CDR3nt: TGTGCCAGCAGCTCTAAGGTAAATGAGCAGTTCTTC; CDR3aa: CASSSKVNEQFF
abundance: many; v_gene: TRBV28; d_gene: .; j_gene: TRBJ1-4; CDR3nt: TGTGCCTCATCAGGGACGGGGATATCGAAACTGTTTTTT; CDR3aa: CASSGTGISKLFF
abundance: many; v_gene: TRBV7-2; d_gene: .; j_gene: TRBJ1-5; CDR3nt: TGTGCCAGCAGCTTAGGTTTATTCAATCAGCCCCAGCATTTT; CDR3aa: CASSLGLFNQPQHF
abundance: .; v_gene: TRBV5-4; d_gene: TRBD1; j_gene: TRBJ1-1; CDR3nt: TGTGCCAGCAGCGGGGGGACAGGACCCAGCACTGAAGCTTTCTTT; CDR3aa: CASSGGTGPSTEAFF
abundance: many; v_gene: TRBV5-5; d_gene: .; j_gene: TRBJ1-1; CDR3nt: TGTGCCAGCAGTCATCTTGGGGGGAACACTGAAGCTTTCTTT; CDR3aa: CASSHLGGNTEAFF
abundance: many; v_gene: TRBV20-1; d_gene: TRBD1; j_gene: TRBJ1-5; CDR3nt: TGCAGTGCTACGGGACAGGGGGCTGTTCAGCCCCAGCATTTT; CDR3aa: CSATGQGAVQPQHF
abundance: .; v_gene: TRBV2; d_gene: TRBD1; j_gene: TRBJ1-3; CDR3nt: TGTGCCAGCAGGGGACAGGCGCCGACTTATCCTGGAAACACCATATATTTT; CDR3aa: CASRGQAPTYPGNTIYF
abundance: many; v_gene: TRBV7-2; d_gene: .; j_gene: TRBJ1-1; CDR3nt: TGTGCCAGCAGCTTTACCCTCCAATTCGGCTCCGAAGCTTTCTTT; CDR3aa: CASSFTLQFGSEAFF
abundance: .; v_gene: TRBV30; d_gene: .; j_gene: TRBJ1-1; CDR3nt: TGTGCCTGGTCGGACGGATTGAACACTGAAGCTTTCTTT; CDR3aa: CAWSDGLNTEAFF
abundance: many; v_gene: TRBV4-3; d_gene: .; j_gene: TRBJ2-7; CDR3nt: TGCGCCAGCAGCCAAGATTTCGACAGCTCCTACGAGCAGTACTTC; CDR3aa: CASSQDFDSSYEQYF
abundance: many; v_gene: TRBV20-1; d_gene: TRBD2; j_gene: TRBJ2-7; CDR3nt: TGCAGTGCTAGAGAACCGGGACTAGCGCACTACGAGCAGTACTTC; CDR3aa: CSAREPGLAHYEQYF
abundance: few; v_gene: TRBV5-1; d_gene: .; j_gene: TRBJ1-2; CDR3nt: TGCGCCAGCAGCTTTCCGACAGAGGTCTATGGCTACACCTTC; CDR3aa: CASSFPTEVYGYTF
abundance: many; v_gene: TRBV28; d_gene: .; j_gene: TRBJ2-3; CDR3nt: TGTGCCAGCAGCCTCGACCGGGGCCAGTATACGCAGTATTTT; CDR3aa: CASSLDRGQYTQYF
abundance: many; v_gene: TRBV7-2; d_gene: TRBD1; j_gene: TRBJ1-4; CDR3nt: TGTGCCAGCAGCCCCCAGGGACAGGGGGGAGAAAAACTGTTTTTT; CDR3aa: CASSPQGQGGEKLFF